The entry that follows covers one T cell receptor beta chain sequence. The sample is drawn from a study of shared clonotypes between healthy human individuals. Assay runs were performed at deep level. TCRdb keeps only in-frame clones here, not all; method: immunoSEQ multiplex PCR. Counted here are about 2.4 million clones, 85% to 95% occurring once; the ten biggest clones make up more than 0.12%. This CDR3 region has 17 residues. Per the germline V gene, CDR1 is SGHNT and CDR2 is YYREEE (reference sequence). Trimming took 4 bases from V and 4 from J; bases not matched to a gene: 15. The chain is built from TRBV5-4 and TRBJ2-5; 8 nucleotides match TRBD1. The sample taken for sequencing was naive CD4+ T cells sorted from blood. As to subset: CD45RA+ positively selected. The clonotype was recovered from a man aged 18 to 29 in good health. CDR3 sequence (DNA): TGTGCCAGCAGCACCTTGGACAGGGAAGTGGGGGGAGAGACCCAGTACTTC. Amino acid sequence: CASSTLDREVGGETQYF. The whole variable domain, filled in from reference TRBV5-4 and TRBJ2-5, reads ETGVTQSPTHLIKTRGQQVTLRCSSQSGHNTVSWYQQALGQGPQFIFQYYREEENGRGNFPPRFSGLQFPNYSSELNVNALELDDSALYLCASSTLDREVGGETQYFGPGTRLLVL.